Given below is one T cell receptor (beta chain) in context. The sample comes from a study of CD8+ T cells in alopecia areata. The treatment is: oral pan-JAK inhibitor, 5-10 mg twice daily. RNA extraction was followed by reverse transcription into cDNA, which acted as the sequencing template. Only in-frame clones appear in the TCRdb table, and some are missing; sequencing was by immunoSEQ multiplex PCR. The sample has about 190,000 clones; approximately 56% are singletons. This receptor was identified in a human donor with alopecia areata. Sequenced here: CD4+ T cells sorted from blood, sampled at week 4, from a patient treated with tofacitinib.

The CDR3 sequence: CASSEAPSGISEQYF. Written as DNA, the CDR3 is TGTGCCAGCAGTGAAGCGCCCAGCGGGATAAGCGAGCAGTACTTC. The chain combines TRBV2 with TRBJ2-7; the match to TRBD2 covers 7 bases. This CDR3 has 15 amino acids. Germline loops: CDR1 SNHLY, CDR2 FYNNEI. The V segment lost 0 bases and the J segment 6 bases; nucleotides outside the gene matches: 8.